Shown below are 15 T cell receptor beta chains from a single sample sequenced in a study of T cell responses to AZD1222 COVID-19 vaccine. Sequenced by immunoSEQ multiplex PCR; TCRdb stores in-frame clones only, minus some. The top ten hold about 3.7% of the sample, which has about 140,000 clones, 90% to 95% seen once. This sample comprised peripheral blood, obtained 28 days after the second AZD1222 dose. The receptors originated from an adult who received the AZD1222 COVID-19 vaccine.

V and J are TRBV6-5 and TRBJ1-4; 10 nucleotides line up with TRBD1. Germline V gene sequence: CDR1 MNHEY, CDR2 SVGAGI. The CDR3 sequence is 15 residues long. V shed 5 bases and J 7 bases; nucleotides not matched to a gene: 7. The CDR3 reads CASSPRQGATEKLFF. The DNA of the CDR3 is TGTGCCAGCAGTCCTCGACAGGGGGCGACTGAAAAACTGTTTTTT.

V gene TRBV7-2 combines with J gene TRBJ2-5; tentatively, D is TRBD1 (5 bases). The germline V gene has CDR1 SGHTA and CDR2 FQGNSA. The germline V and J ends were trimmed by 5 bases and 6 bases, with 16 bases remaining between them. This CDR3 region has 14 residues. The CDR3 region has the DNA TGTGCCAGCAGCCCCCAGGGCAGGGCTCAGACCCAGTACTTC. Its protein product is CASSPQGRAQTQYF.

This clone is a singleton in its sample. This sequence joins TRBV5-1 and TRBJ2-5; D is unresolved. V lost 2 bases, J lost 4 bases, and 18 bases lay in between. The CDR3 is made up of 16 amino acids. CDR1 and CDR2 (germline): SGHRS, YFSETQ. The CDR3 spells CASSLITGPAGETQYF. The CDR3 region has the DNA TGCGCCAGCAGCTTAATTACGGGCCCCGCCGGAGAGACCCAGTACTTC. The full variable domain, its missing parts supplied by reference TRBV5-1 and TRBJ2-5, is KAGVTQTPRYLIKTRGQQVTLSCSPISGHRSVSWYQQTPGQGLQFLFEYFSETQRNKGNFPGRFSGRQFSNSRSEMNVSTLELGDSALYLCASSLITGPAGETQYFGPGTRLLVL.

The CDR3 is CASSQIQGRTNEKLFF. CDR3 nucleotides: TGTGCCAGCAGCCAAATTCAGGGGAGGACTAATGAAAAACTGTTTTTT. The chain recombines TRBV4-2 with TRBJ1-4; D may be TRBD1 (6 bases). V was clipped by 2 bases and J by 2 bases, with 12 bases between them. CDR3 length equals 16 residues. In germline, CDR1 is LGHNA, CDR2 YNFKEQ.

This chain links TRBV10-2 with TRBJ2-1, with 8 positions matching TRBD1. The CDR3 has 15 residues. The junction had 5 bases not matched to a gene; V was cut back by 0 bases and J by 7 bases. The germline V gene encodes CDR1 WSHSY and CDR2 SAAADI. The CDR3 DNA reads TGCGCCAGCAGTGAGTCGGTCCAGGGGGCAAATGAGCAGTTCTTC. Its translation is CASSESVQGANEQFF.

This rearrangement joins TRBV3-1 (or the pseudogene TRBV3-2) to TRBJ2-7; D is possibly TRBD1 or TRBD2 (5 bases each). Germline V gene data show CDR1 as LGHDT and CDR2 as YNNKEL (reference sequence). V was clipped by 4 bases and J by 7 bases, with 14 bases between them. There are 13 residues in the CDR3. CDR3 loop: CASSRGPDLEQYF. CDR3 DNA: TGTGCCAGCAGCCGGGGACCGGACCTAGAGCAGTACTTC.

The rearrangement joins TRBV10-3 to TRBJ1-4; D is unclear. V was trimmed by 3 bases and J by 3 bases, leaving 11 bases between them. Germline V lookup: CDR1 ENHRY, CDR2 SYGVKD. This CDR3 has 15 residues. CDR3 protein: CAISDIWGANEKLFF. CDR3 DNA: TGTGCCATCAGTGATATTTGGGGAGCTAATGAAAAACTGTTTTTT.

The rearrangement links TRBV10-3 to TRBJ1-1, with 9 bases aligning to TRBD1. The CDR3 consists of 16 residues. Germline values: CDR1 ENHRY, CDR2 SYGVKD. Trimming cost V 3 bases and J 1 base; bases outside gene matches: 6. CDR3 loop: CAISETGGRRNTEAFF. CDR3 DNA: TGTGCCATCAGTGAAACAGGGGGCCGACGGAACACTGAAGCTTTCTTT.

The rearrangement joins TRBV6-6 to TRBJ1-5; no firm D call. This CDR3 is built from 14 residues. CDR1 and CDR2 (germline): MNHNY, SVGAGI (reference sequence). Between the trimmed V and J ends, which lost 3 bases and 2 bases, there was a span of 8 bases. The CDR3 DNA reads TGTGCCAGCAGTTATATAGAGGGCAATCAGCCCCAGCATTTT. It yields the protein CASSYIEGNQPQHF.

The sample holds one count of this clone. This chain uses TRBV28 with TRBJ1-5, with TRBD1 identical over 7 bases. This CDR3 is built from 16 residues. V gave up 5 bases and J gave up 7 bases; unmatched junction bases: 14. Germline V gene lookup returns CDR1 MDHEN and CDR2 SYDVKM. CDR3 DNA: TGTGCCAGCAGTAAGACCAGGGGGAGGGTCGGACAGCCCCAGCATTTT. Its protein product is CASSKTRGRVGQPQHF.

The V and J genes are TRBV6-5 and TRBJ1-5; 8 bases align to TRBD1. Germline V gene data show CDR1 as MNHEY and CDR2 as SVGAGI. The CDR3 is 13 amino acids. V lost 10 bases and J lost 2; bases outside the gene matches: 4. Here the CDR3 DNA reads TGTGCCACCTCCAGGGGGCGCAATCAGCCCCAGCATTTT. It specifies CATSRGRNQPQHF.

In nucleotides, the CDR3 is TGTGCCAGCAGCTTATACAAGGGGGGCTACGAGCAGTACTTC. It is translated as CASSLYKGGYEQYF. The V and J genes are TRBV11-2 and TRBJ2-7; D tentatively reads TRBD1 or TRBD2 (6 bases each). V was pared by 2 bases and J by 3 bases, with 11 bases between. CDR1 is SGHAT, CDR2 FQNNGV, per germline. The CDR3 consists of 14 residues. The entire variable domain, with the rest obtained from reference TRBV11-2 and TRBJ2-7, is as follows: EAGVAQSPRYKIIEKRQSVAFWCNPISGHATLYWYQQILGQGPKLLIQFQNNGVVDDSQLPKDRFSAERLKGVDSTLKIQPAKLEDSAVYLCASSLYKGGYEQYFGPGTRLTVT.

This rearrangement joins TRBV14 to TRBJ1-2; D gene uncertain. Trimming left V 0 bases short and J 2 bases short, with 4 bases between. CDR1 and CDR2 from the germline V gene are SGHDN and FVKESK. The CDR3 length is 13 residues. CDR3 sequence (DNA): TGTGCCAGCAGCCAAGATTTGAACTATGGCTACACCTTC. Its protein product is CASSQDLNYGYTF.

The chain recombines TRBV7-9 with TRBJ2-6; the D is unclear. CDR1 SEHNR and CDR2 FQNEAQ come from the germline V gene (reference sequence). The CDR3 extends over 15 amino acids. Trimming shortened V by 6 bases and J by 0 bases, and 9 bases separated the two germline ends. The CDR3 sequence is CASSGTSSGANVLTF. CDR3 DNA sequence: TGTGCCAGCAGTGGAACATCCTCTGGGGCCAACGTCCTGACTTTC.

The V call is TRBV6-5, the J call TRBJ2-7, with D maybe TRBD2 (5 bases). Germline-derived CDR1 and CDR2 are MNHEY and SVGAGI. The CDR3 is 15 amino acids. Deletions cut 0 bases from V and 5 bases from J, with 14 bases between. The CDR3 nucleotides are TGTGCCAGCAGTTACTCCCGGGGAAGAGGAAACGAGCAGTACTTC. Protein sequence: CASSYSRGRGNEQYF.